Following are 26 T cell receptor beta chains from one sample sequenced in a study of spatial heterogeneity in lung cancer. Time point noted: sample taken at primary tumor resection. TCRdb re-called the 5' RACE reads through MiXCR, storing one row per CDR3 protein. Among just over 75,000 distinct CDR3 sequences listed, approximately 8.1% were seen once. The sequencing used PBMCs, collected at surgery. The receptors originated from a male donor with early-stage non-small cell lung cancer.

A few counts support this clonotype. The chain joins TRBV12-3 or TRBV12-4 to TRBJ2-1, with D perhaps TRBD1 (5 bases). Deletions cut 7 bases from V and 0 bases from J, with 13 bases between. This CDR3 has 15 amino acids. The DNA of the CDR3 is TGTGCCAGCAATCACAGGCGTATCTCCTACAATGAGCAGTTCTTC. It codes for CASNHRRISYNEQFF.

A few counts support this clonotype. The CDR3 sequence is CASSLYRQRNSPLHF. The CDR3, as DNA: TGTGCCAGCAGTTTGTATAGACAGCGTAATTCACCCCTCCACTTT. V is TRBV12-3 or TRBV12-4 and J is TRBJ1-6; possible D gene TRBD1, 5 bases. This CDR3 contains 15 residues. Between the trimmed V and J ends, which lost 3 bases and 6 bases, there was a span of 12 bases.

Many counts were recorded for this clonotype. This chain connects TRBV5-1 to TRBJ2-7; D is unresolved. V lost 1 base and J 0 bases, leaving 17 bases between the germline ends. Per the germline V gene, CDR1 is SGHRS and CDR2 is YFSETQ. The CDR3 extends over 17 amino acids. The CDR3 coding sequence is TGCGCCAGCAGCTTGACAGTAGGTCCAAGGTCCTCCTACGAGCAGTACTTC. Translated: CASSLTVGPRSSYEQYF.

The chain employs TRBV30 and TRBJ2-1; a weak D match, TRBD1 (6 bases). Germline V gene sequence: CDR1 GTSNPN, CDR2 SVGIG (reference sequence). The CDR3 has 14 amino acids. Trimming pared 2 bases from V and 7 bases from J, leaving 15 bases between. CDR3 loop: CAWSLGAQGNEQFF. CDR3 coding DNA: TGTGCCTGGAGTTTGGGGGCCCAAGGAAATGAGCAGTTCTTC.

This clonotype was seen repeatedly, ten times or more. This chain connects TRBV7-9 to TRBJ2-7; 13 positions agree with TRBD2. From germline, CDR1 is SEHNR and CDR2 FQNEAQ (reference sequence). The CDR3 has 15 residues. V was pared by 4 bases and J by 9 bases, with 9 bases of the junction left unmatched. CDR3 bases: TGTGCCAGCAGCTCCAGACTAGCGGGAGGTGGTGTGCAGTACTTC. Its protein is CASSSRLAGGGVQYF.

This clonotype was picked up a small number of times. In DNA form, the CDR3 reads TGCAGCACATCCCAGGGGGCAGATACGCAGTATTTT. This encodes CSTSQGADTQYF. J is TRBJ2-3 and V is TRBV29-1; 7 nucleotides agree with TRBD1. Per the germline V gene, CDR1 is SQVTM and CDR2 is ANQGSEA. The CDR3 contains 12 residues. Trimming at V came to 8 bases and at J to 4 bases, leaving 6 bases not matched to a gene.

This clonotype was seen many times. This chain connects TRBV5-1 to TRBJ2-7; 8 positions match TRBD1. Trimming removed 4 bases from V and 2 bases from J; junction bases left unmatched: 8. Looked up from germline, CDR1 is SGHRS and CDR2 is YFSETQ. The CDR3 is 15 amino acids. The CDR3 DNA follows: TGCGCCAGCAGCCGACAGGGGACTGTTCCCTACGAGCAGTACTTC. Translating gives CASSRQGTVPYEQYF. Full variable domain (missing parts from reference TRBV5-1 and TRBJ2-7): KAGVTQTPRYLIKTRGQQVTLSCSPISGHRSVSWYQQTPGQGLQFLFEYFSETQRNKGNFPGRFSGRQFSNSRSEMNVSTLELGDSALYLCASSRQGTVPYEQYFGPGTRLTVT.

Ten or more counts support this clonotype. The rearrangement uses TRBV4-1 and TRBJ1-1, with unresolved D. This CDR3 contains 17 residues. V shed 0 bases and J shed 1 base, with 15 bases lying between them. Germline V gene sequence: CDR1 MGHRA, CDR2 YSYEKL. CDR3 DNA sequence: TGCGCCAGCAGCCAAGATCCCAAGACCCCCCGGAACACTGAAGCTTTCTTT. Translated: CASSQDPKTPRNTEAFF.

The sample holds a few counts of this clonotype. The gene calls are TRBV3-1 and TRBJ2-2, with D perhaps TRBD1 (6 bases). V lost 1 base and J lost 1, with 10 bases in between. In germline, CDR1 is LGHDT, CDR2 YNNKEL (reference sequence). The CDR3 length is 16 residues. CDR3 sequence: CASSQVTGMNTGELFF. CDR3 DNA sequence: TGTGCCAGCAGCCAAGTTACAGGGATGAACACCGGGGAGCTGTTTTTT.

This rearrangement joins TRBV6-6 to TRBJ2-1; 7 nucleotides align to TRBD1. The germline V gene has CDR1 MNHNY and CDR2 SVGAGI (reference sequence). The V and J ends lost 6 bases and 6 bases, in that order; junction bases with no gene match: 5. CDR3 length: 13 residues. The CDR3 coding sequence is TGTGCCAGCAGCAACAGGGGTCGCAATGAGCAGTTCTTC. The encoded protein is CASSNRGRNEQFF.

V usage is TRBV6-5 and J usage is TRBJ2-1, with D perhaps assigned TRBD1 or TRBD2 (6 bases each). CDR3 length: 15 residues. Trimming stripped 5 bases from V and 6 bases from J, with 17 bases between. Germline values: CDR1 MNHEY, CDR2 SVGAGI. The CDR3 reads CASSTRQEGGNEQFF. In DNA form, the CDR3 reads TGTGCCAGCAGTACACGACAGGAGGGAGGCAATGAGCAGTTCTTC.

This clonotype was counted at least ten times. This rearrangement joins TRBV27 to TRBJ1-4, with D hard to call. V shed 2 bases and J shed 4 bases, with 8 bases lying between them. Germline CDR1 is MNHEY and CDR2 is SMNVEV (reference sequence). The length of the CDR3 is 14 residues. CDR3 sequence reads: CASSLTGHNEKLFF. The CDR3 region has the DNA TGTGCCAGCAGTTTAACCGGGCATAATGAAAAACTGTTTTTT.

In its sample, this clonotype was seen many times. The chain is built from TRBV19 and TRBJ1-2, with D possibly matching TRBD1 (5 bases). CDR3 length: 15 amino acids. The V gene's germline CDR1 is LNHDA and CDR2 SQIVND (reference sequence). Trimming removed 3 bases from V and 0 bases from J, with 11 bases in between. CDR3 protein: CASSMGTEANYGYTF. CDR3 sequence (DNA): TGTGCCAGTAGTATGGGGACGGAAGCTAACTATGGCTACACCTTC.

This clonotype was counted at least ten times. This sequence joins TRBV4-1 and TRBJ2-5; 9 bases map to TRBD1. CDR3 size: 14 residues. The trim removed 3 bases at V and 4 bases at J, leaving 3 bases unmatched. The germline V gene encodes CDR1 MGHRA and CDR2 YSYEKL. The CDR3 reads CASSQGQGAETQYF. In nucleotides, the CDR3 is TGCGCCAGCAGCCAGGGACAGGGAGCAGAGACCCAGTACTTC.

This clonotype was counted only a few times. This chain links TRBV24-1 with TRBJ2-3; D is possibly TRBD2 (6 bases). Trimming removed 8 bases from V and 0 bases from J, with 11 bases in between. Per germline, CDR1 KGHDR and CDR2 SFDVKD. The CDR3 is 14 amino acids. In nucleotides, the CDR3 is TGTGCCACCATGGGGGAGGCTAGCACAGATACGCAGTATTTT. Its translation: CATMGEASTDTQYF.

This clonotype has ten or more counts. The chain employs TRBV10-3 and TRBJ2-7; D is possibly TRBD1 or TRBD2 (6 bases each). The CDR3 length is 15 residues. Deletions cut 7 bases from V and 6 bases from J, with 22 bases between. Germline-derived CDR1 and CDR2 are ENHRY and SYGVKD. In nucleotides, the CDR3 is TGTGCCATCACCACCTTGAGGGGGGAAGGGGGCGAGCAGTACTTC. This translates into CAITTLRGEGGEQYF.

Ten or more counts support this clonotype. This rearrangement joins TRBV7-3 to TRBJ2-1; D perhaps matches TRBD2 (5 bases). Trimming took off 5 bases at V and 6 bases at J, with 14 bases between the two ends. Germline loops: CDR1 SGHTA, CDR2 FQGTGA. The CDR3 contains 14 residues. The DNA of the CDR3 is TGTGCCAGCAGCACCGGACTTCGGGGCAATGAGCAGTTCTTC. The encoded protein is CASSTGLRGNEQFF.

The chain is built from TRBV6-5 and TRBJ2-1, with TRBD2 matching over 12 bases. The CDR3 is made up of 16 amino acids. The V gene end was trimmed by 8 bases and the J gene end by 10 bases; junction bases not matched to a gene: 15. Germline loops: CDR1 MNHEY, CDR2 SVGAGI. The CDR3 is CASFPETSGRIREQFF. The CDR3 bases are TGTGCCAGCTTCCCCGAGACTAGCGGGAGAATCCGGGAGCAGTTCTTC.

This clonotype was found a few times. CDR3 DNA: TGTGCCAGCAGCTTTAGGCGAAGGACAATTACCGGGGAGCTGTTTTTT. Amino acid sequence: CASSFRRRTITGELFF. The chain employs TRBV5-4 and TRBJ2-2, with TRBD1 as a possible D gene (5 bases). V lost 2 bases, J lost 5 bases, and 16 bases lay in between. Germline V gene data show CDR1 as SGHNT and CDR2 as YYREEE (reference sequence). The CDR3 is 16 amino acids.

This sequence joins TRBV27 and TRBJ2-3; 10 bases fit TRBD1. This CDR3 comprises 14 residues. The ends lost 5 bases at V and 6 bases at J; junction bases unmatched: 5. Germline V gives CDR1 MNHEY, CDR2 SMNVEV (reference sequence). The CDR3 bases are TGTGCCAGCAGTATGACAGGGGGCAAGGATACGCAGTATTTT. Translating it yields CASSMTGGKDTQYF.

V is TRBV4-1 and J is TRBJ2-5, with TRBD2 identical over 11 bases. Germline V gene data show CDR1 as MGHRA and CDR2 as YSYEKL. The CDR3 runs 17 residues. The junction had 5 bases not matched to a gene; V was cut back by 1 base and J by 1 base. The CDR3 nucleotides are TGCGCCAGCAGCCAAGGACTAGCGGGATGGGTCCAAGAGACCCAGTACTTC. It codes for CASSQGLAGWVQETQYF.

In its sample, this clonotype was seen many times. The rearrangement links TRBV20-1 to TRBJ1-1; tentatively, D is TRBD1 (5 bases). Germline CDR1 is DFQATT and CDR2 is SNEGSKA (reference sequence). This CDR3 spans 13 amino acids. V gave up 1 base and J gave up 8 bases, with 14 bases separating them. Here the CDR3 DNA reads TGCAGTGCTAGAGTTCTCTTAGAGGGGGAAGCTTTCTTT. Its protein is CSARVLLEGEAFF.

A few counts support this clonotype. The V gene is TRBV7-2, the J gene TRBJ2-3; tentatively, D is TRBD1 (5 bases). V lost 1 base and J lost 5, with 13 bases in between. Germline V gene data show CDR1 as SGHTA and CDR2 as FQGNSA. There are 15 residues in the CDR3. CDR3 amino acids: CASSLDPGLGDTQYF. CDR3 nucleotides: TGTGCCAGCAGCTTAGACCCAGGGTTAGGAGATACGCAGTATTTT.

This clonotype has more than one count but fewer than ten. The rearrangement uses TRBV12-3 or TRBV12-4 and TRBJ1-1; D unresolved. Trimming took 5 bases from V and 1 from J, leaving 11 bases between them. This CDR3 contains 14 residues. Written as DNA, the CDR3 is TGTGCCAGCAGTATAATCGCAGGGAACACTGAAGCTTTCTTT. The encoded protein is CASSIIAGNTEAFF.

This clonotype appeared a few times. The V call is TRBV9, the J call TRBJ1-6; D is uncertain. From germline, CDR1 is SGDLS and CDR2 YYNGEE. CDR3 length equals 15 residues. Trimming took 0 bases from V and 1 from J, leaving 5 bases between them. CDR3: CASSVEMSYNSPLHF. The CDR3 nucleotides read TGTGCCAGCAGCGTAGAGATGTCCTATAATTCACCCCTCCACTTT.

This clonotype was observed at least ten times. This chain uses TRBV24-1 with TRBJ2-5, with a weak D call TRBD1 (6 bases). The germline V and J ends were trimmed by 0 bases and 7 bases, with 11 bases remaining between them. Germline V gives CDR1 KGHDR, CDR2 SFDVKD. The CDR3 has 14 amino acids. CDR3 DNA: TGTGCCACCAGTGATTTGCAGGGGTCGGCGACCCAGTACTTC. Protein product: CATSDLQGSATQYF.